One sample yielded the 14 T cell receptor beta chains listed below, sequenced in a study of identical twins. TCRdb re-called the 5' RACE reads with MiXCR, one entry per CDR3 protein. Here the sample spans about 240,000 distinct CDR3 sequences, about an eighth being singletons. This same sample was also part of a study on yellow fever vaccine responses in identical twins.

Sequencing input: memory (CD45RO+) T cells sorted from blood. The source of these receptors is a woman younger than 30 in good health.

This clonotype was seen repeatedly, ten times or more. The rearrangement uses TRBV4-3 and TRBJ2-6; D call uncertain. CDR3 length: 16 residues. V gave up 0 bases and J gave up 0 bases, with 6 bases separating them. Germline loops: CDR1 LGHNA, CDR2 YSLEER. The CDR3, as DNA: TGCGCCAGCAGCCAAGACGCTGCCTCTGGGGCCAACGTCCTGACTTTC. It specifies CASSQDAASGANVLTF.

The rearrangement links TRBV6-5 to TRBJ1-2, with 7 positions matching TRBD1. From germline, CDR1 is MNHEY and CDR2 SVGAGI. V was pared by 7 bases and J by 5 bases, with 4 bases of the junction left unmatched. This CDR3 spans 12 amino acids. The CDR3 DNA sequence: TGTGCCAGCACCTCAGGGGGATATGGCTACACCTTC. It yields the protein CASTSGGYGYTF.

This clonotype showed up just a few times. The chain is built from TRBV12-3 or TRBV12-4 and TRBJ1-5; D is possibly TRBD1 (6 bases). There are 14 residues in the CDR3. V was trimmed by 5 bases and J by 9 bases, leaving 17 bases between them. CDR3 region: CASSASSTGMPQHF. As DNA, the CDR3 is TGTGCCAGCAGTGCCAGTTCTACAGGGATGCCCCAGCATTTT.

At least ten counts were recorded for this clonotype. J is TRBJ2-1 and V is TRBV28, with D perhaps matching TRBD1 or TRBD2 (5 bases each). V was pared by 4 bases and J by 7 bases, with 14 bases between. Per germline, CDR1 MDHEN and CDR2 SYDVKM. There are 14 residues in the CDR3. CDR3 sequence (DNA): TGTGCCAGCAGTTCAGCCATTGAGGGGAATGAGCAGTTCTTC. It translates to CASSSAIEGNEQFF.

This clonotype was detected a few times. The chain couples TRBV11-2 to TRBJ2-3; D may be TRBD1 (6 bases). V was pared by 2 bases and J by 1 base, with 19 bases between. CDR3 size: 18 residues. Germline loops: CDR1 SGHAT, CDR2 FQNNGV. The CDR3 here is CASSLLFGIWTGTDTQYF. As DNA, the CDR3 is TGTGCCAGCAGCTTATTGTTCGGGATTTGGACAGGCACAGATACGCAGTATTTT.

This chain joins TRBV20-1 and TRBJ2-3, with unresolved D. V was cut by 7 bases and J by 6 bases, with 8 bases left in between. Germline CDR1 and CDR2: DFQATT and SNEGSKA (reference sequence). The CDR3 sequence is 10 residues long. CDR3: CSGGTDTQYF. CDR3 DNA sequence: TGCAGTGGAGGAACCGATACGCAGTATTTT.

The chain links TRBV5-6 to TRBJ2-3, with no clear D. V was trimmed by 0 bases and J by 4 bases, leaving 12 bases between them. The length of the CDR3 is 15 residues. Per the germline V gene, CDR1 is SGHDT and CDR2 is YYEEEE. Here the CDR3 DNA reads TGTGCCAGCAGCTTGGGTCGAACAACCGCAGATACGCAGTATTTT. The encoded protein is CASSLGRTTADTQYF.

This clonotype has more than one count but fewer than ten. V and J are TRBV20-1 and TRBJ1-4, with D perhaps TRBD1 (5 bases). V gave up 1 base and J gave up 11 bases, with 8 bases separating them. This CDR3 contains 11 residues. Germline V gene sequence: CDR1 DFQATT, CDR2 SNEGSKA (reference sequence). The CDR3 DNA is TGCAGTGCTAGAGTGGGGACGAAACTGTTTTTT. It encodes CSARVGTKLFF.

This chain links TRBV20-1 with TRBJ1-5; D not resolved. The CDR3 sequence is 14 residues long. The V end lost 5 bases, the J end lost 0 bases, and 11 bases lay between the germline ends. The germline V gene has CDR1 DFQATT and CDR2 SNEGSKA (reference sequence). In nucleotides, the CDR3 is TGCAGTGCTTCGGCAGGTGATAGCAATCAGCCCCAGCATTTT. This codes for CSASAGDSNQPQHF.

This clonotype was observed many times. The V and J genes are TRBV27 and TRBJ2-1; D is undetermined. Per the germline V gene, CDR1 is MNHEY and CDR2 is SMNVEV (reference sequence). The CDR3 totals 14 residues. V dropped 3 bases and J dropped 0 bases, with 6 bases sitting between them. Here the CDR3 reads CASSFTPSYNEQFF. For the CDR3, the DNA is TGTGCCAGCAGTTTCACCCCCTCCTACAATGAGCAGTTCTTC.

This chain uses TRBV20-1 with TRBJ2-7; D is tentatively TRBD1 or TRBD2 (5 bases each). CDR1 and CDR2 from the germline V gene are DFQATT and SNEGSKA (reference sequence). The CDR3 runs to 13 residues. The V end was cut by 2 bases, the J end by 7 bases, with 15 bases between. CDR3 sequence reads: CSARWGKTREQYF. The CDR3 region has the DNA TGCAGTGCTAGATGGGGGAAAACTAGGGAGCAGTACTTC.

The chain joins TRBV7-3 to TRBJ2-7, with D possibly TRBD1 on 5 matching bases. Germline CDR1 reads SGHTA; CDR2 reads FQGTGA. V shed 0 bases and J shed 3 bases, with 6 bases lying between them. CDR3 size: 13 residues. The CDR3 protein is CASSLTTGYEQYF. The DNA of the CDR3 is TGTGCCAGCAGCTTAACTACAGGCTACGAGCAGTACTTC.

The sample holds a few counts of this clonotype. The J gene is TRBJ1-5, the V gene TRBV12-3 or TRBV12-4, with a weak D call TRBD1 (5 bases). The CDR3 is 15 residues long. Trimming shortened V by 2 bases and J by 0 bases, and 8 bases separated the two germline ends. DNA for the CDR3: TGTGCCAGCAGTTTATCCAGGGATAGCAATCAGCCCCAGCATTTT. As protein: CASSLSRDSNQPQHF.

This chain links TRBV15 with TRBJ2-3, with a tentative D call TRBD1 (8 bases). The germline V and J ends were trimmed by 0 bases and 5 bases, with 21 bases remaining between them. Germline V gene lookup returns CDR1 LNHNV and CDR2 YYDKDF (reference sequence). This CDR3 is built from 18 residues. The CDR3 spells CATSRDRRPGGGRDTQYF. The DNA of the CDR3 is TGTGCCACCAGCAGAGATCGGCGGCCAGGGGGCGGGAGAGATACGCAGTATTTT.